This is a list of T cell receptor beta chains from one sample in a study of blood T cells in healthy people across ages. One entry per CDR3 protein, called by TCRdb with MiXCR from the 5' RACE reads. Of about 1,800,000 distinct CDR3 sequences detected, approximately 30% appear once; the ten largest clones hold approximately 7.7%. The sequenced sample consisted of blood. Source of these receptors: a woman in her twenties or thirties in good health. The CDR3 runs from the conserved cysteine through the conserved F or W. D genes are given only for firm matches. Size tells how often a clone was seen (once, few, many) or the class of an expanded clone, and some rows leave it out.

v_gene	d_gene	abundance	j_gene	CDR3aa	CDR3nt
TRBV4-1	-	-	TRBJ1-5	CAGSQETEGRGQPQHF	TGCGCCGGCAGCCAAGAAACCGAAGGTAGGGGTCAGCCCCAGCATTTT
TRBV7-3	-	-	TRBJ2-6	CASSPGGEAGANVLTF	TGTGCCAGCAGCCCAGGGGGGGAAGCGGGGGCCAACGTCCTGACTTTC
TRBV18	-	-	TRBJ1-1	CASSPGGKPEAFF	TGTGCCAGCTCACCCGGGGGTAAACCTGAAGCTTTCTTT
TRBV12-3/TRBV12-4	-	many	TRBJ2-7	CASSNRREQYF	TGTGCCAGCAGTAACCGGCGCGAGCAGTACTTC
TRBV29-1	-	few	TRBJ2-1	CSVQGRSHNEQFF	TGCAGCGTACAGGGCCGCTCCCACAATGAGCAGTTCTTC
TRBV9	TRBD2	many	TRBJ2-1	CASSVGTSGGQNEQFF	TGTGCCAGCAGCGTCGGAACTAGCGGGGGGCAAAATGAGCAGTTCTTC
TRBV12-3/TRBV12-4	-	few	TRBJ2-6	CASSGAPGTRTSGANVLTF	TGTGCCAGCAGTGGGGCCCCCGGGACACGCACGTCTGGGGCCAACGTCCTGACTTTC
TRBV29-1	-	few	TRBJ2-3	CSGERAWGDTQYF	TGCAGCGGAGAGCGGGCTTGGGGGGATACGCAGTATTTT
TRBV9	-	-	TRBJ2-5	CASSVGSGGKETQYF	TGTGCCAGCAGCGTAGGGTCTGGCGGCAAAGAGACCCAGTACTTC
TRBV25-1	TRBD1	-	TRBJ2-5	CASSVPGTGRETQYF	TGTGCCAGCAGTGTTCCCGGGACAGGGCGGGAGACCCAGTACTTC
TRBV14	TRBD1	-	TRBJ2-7	CASSQTDRGRPHEQYF	TGTGCCAGCAGCCAGACAGACAGGGGGCGCCCCCACGAGCAGTACTTC
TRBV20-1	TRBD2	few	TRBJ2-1	CSAVLPTSGNPHEQFF	TGCAGTGCCGTACTTCCGACTAGCGGGAATCCCCATGAGCAGTTCTTC
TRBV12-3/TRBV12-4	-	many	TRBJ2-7	CASSLGPAHRYEQYF	TGTGCCAGCAGTTTAGGGCCAGCTCATCGATACGAGCAGTACTTC
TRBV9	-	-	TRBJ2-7	CASSIGRRAAYEQYF	TGTGCCAGCAGCATTGGGCGGCGAGCAGCCTACGAGCAGTACTTC
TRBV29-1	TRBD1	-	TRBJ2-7	CSVRQGEQYF	TGCAGCGTGAGACAGGGCGAGCAGTACTTC
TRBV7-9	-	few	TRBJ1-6	CASSLVGQELHF	TGTGCCAGCAGCTTAGTGGGGCAGGAGCTCCACTTT
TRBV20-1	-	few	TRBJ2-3	CSALGLGTDTQYF	TGCAGCGCCCTAGGGTTGGGGACAGATACGCAGTATTTT
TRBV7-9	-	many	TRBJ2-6	CASSLVFGLSSGANVLTF	TGTGCCAGCAGCTTAGTATTCGGCTTAAGCTCTGGGGCCAACGTCCTGACTTTC
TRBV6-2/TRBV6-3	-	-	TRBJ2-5	CASTGQLAQETQYF	TGTGCCAGCACCGGACAGCTCGCCCAAGAGACCCAGTACTTC
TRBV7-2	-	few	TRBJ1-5	CASSLAGSWNQPQHF	TGTGCCAGCAGCTTAGCGGGGTCTTGGAATCAGCCCCAGCATTTT
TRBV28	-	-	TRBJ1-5	CASIPSRFGNQPQHF	TGTGCCAGCATCCCCAGTCGGTTCGGTAATCAGCCCCAGCATTTT
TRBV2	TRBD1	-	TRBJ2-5	CASSEEQGQETQYF	TGTGCCAGCAGTGAGGAACAGGGGCAGGAGACCCAGTACTTC
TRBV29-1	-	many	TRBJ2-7	CSVHRLSYEQYF	TGCAGCGTTCATAGGCTATCCTACGAGCAGTACTTC
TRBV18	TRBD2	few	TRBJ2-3	CASSPPGLAVGDTDTQYF	TGTGCCAGCTCACCCCCCGGACTAGCGGTCGGGGACACAGATACGCAGTATTTT
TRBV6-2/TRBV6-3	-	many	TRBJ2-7	CASSLSWEQYF	TGTGCCAGCAGCCTCTCCTGGGAGCAGTACTTC
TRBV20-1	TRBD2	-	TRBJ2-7	CSATPGLADEQYF	TGCAGTGCCACTCCGGGACTAGCGGACGAGCAGTACTTC
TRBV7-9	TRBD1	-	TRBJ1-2	CASSQDRRRGYTF	TGTGCCAGCAGCCAGGACAGGCGCCGTGGCTACACCTTC
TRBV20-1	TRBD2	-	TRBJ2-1	CSAREGTSGSLTAQFF	TGCAGTGCTAGAGAAGGGACTAGCGGGAGCCTAACGGCGCAGTTCTTC
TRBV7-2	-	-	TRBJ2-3	CASSSRKGRTDTQYF	TGTGCCAGCAGCTCCCGAAAGGGCCGCACAGATACGCAGTATTTT
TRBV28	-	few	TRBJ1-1	CASSLLGGAFF	TGTGCCAGCAGTTTACTCGGGGGAGCTTTCTTT
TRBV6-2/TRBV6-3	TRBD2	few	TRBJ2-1	CASSQPSRGGSYNEQFF	TGTGCCAGCAGCCAACCCAGTCGGGGAGGGTCCTACAATGAGCAGTTCTTC
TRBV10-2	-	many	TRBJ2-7	CASSELFIYEQYF	TGCGCCAGCAGTGAACTATTCATTTACGAGCAGTACTTC
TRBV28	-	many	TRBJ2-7	CASSSPAGGAQYEQYF	TGTGCCAGCAGTTCCCCTGCAGGGGGGGCGCAATACGAGCAGTACTTC
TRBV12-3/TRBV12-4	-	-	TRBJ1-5	CASSFEGERDQPQHF	TGTGCCAGCAGTTTTGAAGGGGAGAGGGATCAGCCCCAGCATTTT
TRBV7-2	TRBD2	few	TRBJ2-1	CASSRQLAGGPMNEQFF	TGTGCCAGCAGCCGCCAACTAGCGGGAGGGCCTATGAATGAGCAGTTCTTC
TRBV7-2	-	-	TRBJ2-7	CASSLAGFRSYEQYF	TGTGCCAGCAGCTTAGCGGGGTTCCGGTCCTACGAGCAGTACTTC
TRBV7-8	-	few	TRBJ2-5	CASSRPGTPGREQYF	TGTGCCAGCAGTCGTCCCGGGACACCCGGGAGAGAGCAGTACTTC
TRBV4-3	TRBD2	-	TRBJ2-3	CTSSQVHGGIGAGGQDTQYF	TGCACCAGCAGCCAAGTTCACGGGGGAATAGGAGCGGGAGGTCAGGATACGCAGTATTTT
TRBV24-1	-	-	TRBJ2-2	CATSDPDGTHTGELFF	TGTGCCACCAGTGATCCAGACGGGACTCACACCGGGGAGCTGTTTTTT
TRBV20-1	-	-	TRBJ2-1	CSARFGSSYNEQFF	TGCAGTGCTAGATTCGGGTCCTCCTACAATGAGCAGTTCTTC
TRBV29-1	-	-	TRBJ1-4	CSVEGPGNINEKLFF	TGCAGCGTTGAAGGCCCCGGCAATATTAATGAAAAACTGTTTTTT
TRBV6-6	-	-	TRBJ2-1	CASTTPTDNEQFF	TGTGCCAGCACCACTCCCACTGACAATGAGCAGTTCTTC
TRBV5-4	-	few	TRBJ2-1	CAGSLTYTLSYNEQFF	TGTGCCGGCAGCCTGACGTACACCCTGTCCTACAATGAGCAGTTCTTC
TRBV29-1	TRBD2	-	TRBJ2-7	CSVLRTSGRISPSYNEQYF	TGCAGCGTTTTGAGGACTAGCGGCCGTATTTCCCCCTCCTACAATGAGCAGTACTTC
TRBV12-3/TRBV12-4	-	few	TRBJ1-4	CASSLGTNRVLKGEKLFF	TGTGCCAGCAGTCTAGGTACCAACCGGGTCCTAAAAGGAGAAAAACTGTTTTTT
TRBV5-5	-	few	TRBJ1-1	CASSRSYATEAFF	TGTGCCAGCAGCCGGAGCTACGCGACTGAAGCTTTCTTT
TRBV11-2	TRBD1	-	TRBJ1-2	CASSWTTGTTGYTF	TGTGCCAGCAGCTGGACGACAGGGACTACCGGCTACACCTTC
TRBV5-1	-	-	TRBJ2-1	CDSMVGGTRYDEQFF	TGCGACAGCATGGTGGGGGGGACACGCTACGATGAGCAGTTCTTC
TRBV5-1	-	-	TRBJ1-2	CASSLWGEEANYGYTF	TGCGCCAGCAGCTTGTGGGGGGAGGAGGCTAACTATGGCTACACCTTC
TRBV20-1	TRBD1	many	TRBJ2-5	CSARADRGQETQYF	TGCAGTGCTAGGGCGGACAGGGGGCAAGAGACCCAGTACTTC
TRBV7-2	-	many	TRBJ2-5	CASSLAGRRETQYF	TGTGCCAGCAGCTTAGCGGGAAGAAGGGAGACCCAGTACTTC
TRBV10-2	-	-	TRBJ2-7	CASSESRVQRSTYEQYF	TGCGCCAGCAGTGAGTCGAGAGTCCAGCGGAGCACCTACGAGCAGTACTTC
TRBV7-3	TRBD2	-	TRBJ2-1	CVSSPRSSGVSYNEQFF	TGTGTCAGCAGCCCGAGGTCTAGCGGGGTCTCCTACAATGAGCAGTTCTTC
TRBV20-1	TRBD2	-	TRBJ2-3	CSARDQWTSGRAETDTQYF	TGCAGTGCTAGAGATCAGTGGACTAGCGGGAGGGCCGAGACAGATACGCAGTATTTT
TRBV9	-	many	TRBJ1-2	CASSVEGRGYGYTF	TGTGCCAGCAGCGTAGAGGGCCGAGGGTATGGCTACACCTTC
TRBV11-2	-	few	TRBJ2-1	CASSPLMENEQFF	TGTGCCAGCAGCCCCCTGATGGAGAATGAGCAGTTCTTC
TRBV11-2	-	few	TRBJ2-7	CASTRGGWQYF	TGTGCCAGCACCCGTGGAGGATGGCAGTACTTC
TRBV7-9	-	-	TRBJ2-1	CANSYQGGSSYNEQFF	TGTGCCAACAGCTACCAAGGGGGGAGCTCCTACAATGAGCAGTTCTTC
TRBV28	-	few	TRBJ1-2	CASRMTGTSGYTF	TGTGCCAGCAGAATGACGGGTACCTCTGGCTACACCTTC